The 30 T cell receptor beta chains presented below share a single source sample, sequenced in a study of Graves' ophthalmopathy and Graves' hyperthyroidism. The authors amplified TCR beta CDR3 regions, and they did so from RNA transcripts for repertoire sequencing. HTBI primers served in a first-round RT-PCR, which a second-round multiplex PCR followed. A single record per CDR3 protein comes from TCRdb applying MiXCR to the multiplex PCR reads. The table shows about 700,000 distinct CDR3 sequences, with roughly two fifths occurring only once. The sample taken for sequencing was peripheral blood. The receptor set was obtained from an adult man with Graves' ophthalmopathy.

This clonotype was recorded at least ten times. V gene TRBV7-6 combines with J gene TRBJ1-2; 11 bases are shared with TRBD1. The CDR3 extends over 15 amino acids. Germline CDR1 reads SGHVS; CDR2 reads FNYEAQ. Germline trimming cut 6 bases from V and 6 bases from J; bases unmatched to any gene: 9. The CDR3 DNA reads as TGTGCCAGCAGTCAGAGGGGACAGGGGGTGGATGGCTACACCTTC. It codes for CASSQRGQGVDGYTF.

This chain uses TRBV29-1 with TRBJ1-2, with TRBD1 matching over 7 bases. CDR1 SQVTM and CDR2 ANQGSEA come from the germline V gene. The CDR3 runs 14 residues. V lost 4 bases to trimming and J lost 1 base; unmatched junction nucleotides: 6. CDR3: CSVGTGQSNYGYTF. In DNA, the CDR3 is TGCAGCGTTGGAACGGGACAGAGTAACTATGGCTACACCTTC.

This clonotype was seen at least ten times. The chain has TRBV19 and TRBJ1-2; D is perhaps TRBD1 (5 bases). This CDR3 region has 12 residues. CDR1 is LNHDA, CDR2 SQIVND, per germline (reference sequence). Trimming stripped 7 bases from V and 8 bases from J, with 14 bases between. The CDR3 sequence: CASKVRVGGYTF. Written as DNA, the CDR3 is TGTGCCAGTAAGGTCAGGGTCGGAGGCTACACCTTC.

This clonotype was detected many times. The rearrangement uses TRBV4-2 and TRBJ1-6; D is undetermined. This CDR3 spans 13 amino acids. Looked up from germline, CDR1 is LGHNA and CDR2 is YNFKEQ. The V end lost 2 bases, the J end lost 8 bases, and 7 bases lay between the germline ends. CDR3 loop: CASSQYGDSPLHF. CDR3 DNA sequence: TGTGCCAGCAGCCAATACGGGGATTCACCCCTCCACTTT.

This chain links TRBV25-1 with TRBJ1-4, with D possibly TRBD1 on 5 matching bases. The CDR3 is made up of 15 amino acids. CDR1 MGHDK and CDR2 SYGVNS come from the germline V gene. Trimming removed 3 bases at V and 7 bases at J, with 15 bases between. DNA for the CDR3: TGTGCCAGCAGTGACTCCGGGACCGAGGGTGAAAAACTGTTTTTT. It is translated as CASSDSGTEGEKLFF.

This clonotype was observed many times. CDR3 in DNA: TGTGCCAGCAGTGAACCGATCGTGGGGGCGACTAATGAAAAACTGTTTTTT. Protein: CASSEPIVGATNEKLFF. The rearrangement links TRBV25-1 to TRBJ1-4, with D maybe TRBD1 (6 bases). The CDR3 extends over 17 amino acids. Deletions cut 2 bases from V and 2 bases from J, with 15 bases between. Germline V lookup: CDR1 MGHDK, CDR2 SYGVNS.

The gene calls are TRBV25-1 and TRBJ1-1; TRBD1 aligns across 7 bases. There are 15 residues in the CDR3. Germline loops: CDR1 MGHDK, CDR2 SYGVNS. The V and J ends lost 10 bases and 6 bases, in that order; junction bases with no gene match: 17. CDR3 DNA sequence: TGTGCCACCGCTCAGACAGGGCGGCAGGGCGCTGAAGCTTTCTTT. It translates to CATAQTGRQGAEAFF.

About this clonotype itself: A much larger clone sits a single nucleotide away, making a read error possible. The chain is built from TRBV6-7 and TRBJ1-1; D perhaps matches TRBD1 (5 bases). TRBV6-7 is labeled an ORF, and its function is uncertain. The V end lost 5 bases, the J end lost 4 bases, and 26 bases lay between the germline ends. This CDR3 has 18 residues. DNA of the CDR3: TGTGCCAGCAGTACACTGACCAAGACAGAGGCAGACCGCACTGAAGCTTTCTTT. Protein: CASSTLTKTEADRTEAFF.

The chain links TRBV30 to TRBJ1-1; no reliable D call. This CDR3 spans 8 amino acids. Per germline, CDR1 GTSNPN and CDR2 SVGIG (reference sequence). V lost 6 bases to trimming and J lost 12 bases, with 8 bases between them. The CDR3 here is CACAPSFF. CDR3 sequence (DNA): TGTGCCTGCGCCCCGTCTTTCTTT.

This clonotype was seen at least ten times. The chain uses TRBV29-1 and TRBJ2-7; 10 nucleotides align to TRBD1. This CDR3 has 14 residues. With V trimmed by 4 bases and J by 7 bases, 10 bases remained unmatched. Germline CDR1 reads SQVTM; CDR2 reads ANQGSEA. CDR3 protein: CSVGGQGVASEQYF. As DNA, the CDR3 is TGCAGCGTTGGCGGACAGGGGGTGGCGAGTGAGCAGTACTTC.

This clonotype came up a few times. This sequence joins TRBV2 and TRBJ2-2; D call uncertain. V lost 5 bases and J lost 7, with 8 bases in between. The CDR3 length is 12 residues. CDR1 and CDR2 (germline): SNHLY, FYNNEI. CDR3 amino acids: CASSYIGGELFF. DNA for the CDR3: TGTGCCAGCAGTTATATAGGCGGGGAGCTGTTTTTT.

V usage is TRBV20-1 and J usage is TRBJ2-1; 7 bases are shared with TRBD2. J lost 7 bases, V lost 5 bases, and 11 bases had no gene match. The CDR3 is 14 amino acids. The germline CDR1 and CDR2 sequences are DFQATT and SNEGSKA (reference sequence). CDR3 sequence reads: CSAVSAGVGNEQFF. DNA for the CDR3: TGCAGTGCTGTATCGGCGGGAGTTGGGAATGAGCAGTTCTTC.

The table lists this clonotype with a few counts. The V gene is TRBV13, the J gene TRBJ2-5; D is ambiguous. Trimming cost V 4 bases and J 7 bases, with 10 bases left between them. This CDR3 is built from 12 residues. The germline gives CDR1 PRHDT, CDR2 FYEKMQ (reference sequence). CDR3 nucleotide sequence: TGTGCCAGCAGCTCGACGTCGGGGACCCAGTACTTC. Encoded protein: CASSSTSGTQYF.

This clonotype was seen a few times. The chain is built from TRBV2 and TRBJ1-2, with D maybe TRBD1 (6 bases). CDR1 and CDR2 (germline): SNHLY, FYNNEI. With 5 bases removed from V and 5 bases from J, the gap between germline ends came to 18 bases. The CDR3 has 15 amino acids. Here the CDR3 reads CASSLGTGIRYGYTF. The CDR3 DNA reads as TGTGCCAGCAGTTTAGGCACAGGGATTAGATATGGCTACACCTTC.

V gene TRBV29-1 combines with J gene TRBJ2-5, with 9 bases lining up with TRBD1. V was pared by 8 bases and J by 4 bases, with 11 bases of the junction left unmatched. This CDR3 contains 14 residues. CDR1 is SQVTM, CDR2 ANQGSEA, per germline. Here the CDR3 reads CSSRGQGWRETQYF. The CDR3 nucleotides read TGCAGCTCTCGCGGACAGGGGTGGCGAGAGACCCAGTACTTC.

This clonotype has at least ten counts. The chain carries TRBV9 and TRBJ2-7; TRBD2 aligns across 9 bases. This CDR3 is built from 15 residues. The junction had 5 bases not matched to a gene; V was cut back by 4 bases and J by 0 bases. Germline assignment: CDR1 SGDLS and CDR2 YYNGEE. Written as DNA, the CDR3 is TGTGCCAGCAGCCCCCTTAGCGGGAGCTCCTACGAGCAGTACTTC. This gives the protein CASSPLSGSSYEQYF.

V usage is TRBV2 and J usage is TRBJ1-5; D is unresolved. CDR1 is SNHLY and CDR2 is FYNNEI in the germline V gene. CDR3 length: 12 amino acids. The ends were cut back, 8 bases at V and 7 bases at J, with 12 bases in the middle. The CDR3 DNA reads as TGTGCCAGCCCGCAGGAAAGACAGCCCCAGCATTTT. The encoded protein is CASPQERQPQHF.

This clonotype was seen a handful of times. V and J are TRBV19 and TRBJ2-7; TRBD2 is a possible D gene (6 bases). CDR3 length: 15 residues. The germline V and J ends were trimmed by 3 bases and 4 bases, with 16 bases remaining between them. Germline CDR1 reads LNHDA; CDR2 reads SQIVND (reference sequence). The CDR3 coding sequence is TGTGCCAGTAGTATTAAAGGTATAGCGGCATACGAGCAGTACTTC. It specifies CASSIKGIAAYEQYF.

The chain has TRBV18 and TRBJ1-3; D perhaps matches TRBD1 (5 bases). There are 14 residues in the CDR3. V was clipped by 2 bases and J by 4 bases, with 9 bases between them. Germline lookup yields CDR1 KGHSH and CDR2 LQKENI. CDR3 loop: CASSPEQEGNTIYF. The CDR3 bases are TGTGCCAGCTCACCAGAACAGGAGGGAAACACCATATATTTT.

V is TRBV14 and J is TRBJ1-4; 9 positions agree with TRBD1. This CDR3 region has 14 residues. Germline trimming cut 10 bases from V and 8 bases from J; bases unmatched to any gene: 11. Germline V gives CDR1 SGHDN, CDR2 FVKESK. This CDR3 reads CAILDGTGPEKLFF. The CDR3 bases are TGTGCCATCCTCGACGGGACAGGGCCCGAAAAACTGTTTTTT.

This chain joins TRBV7-2 and TRBJ2-5; D might be TRBD2 (5 bases). Germline V gives CDR1 SGHTA, CDR2 FQGNSA. V was clipped by 5 bases and J by 4 bases, with 17 bases between them. CDR3 length: 15 residues. The chain's CDR3 is CASSLTRTVGETQYF. The CDR3, as DNA: TGTGCCAGCAGCCTTACTCGGACTGTAGGAGAGACCCAGTACTTC.

The genes are TRBV7-2 and TRBJ1-5; 11 nucleotides agree with TRBD1. This CDR3 is built from 15 residues. The V gene end was trimmed by 5 bases and the J gene end by 10 bases; junction bases not matched to a gene: 10. Germline CDR1 SGHTA, CDR2 FQGNSA. The CDR3 loop reads CASSRGQGGEKPQHF. DNA of the CDR3: TGTGCCAGCAGCCGGGGACAGGGGGGGGAGAAACCCCAGCATTTT. Variable domain in full (rest from reference TRBV7-2 and TRBJ1-5): GAGVSQSPSNKVTEKGKDVELRCDPISGHTALYWYRQSLGQGLEFLIYFQGNSAPDKSGLPSDRFSAERTGGSVSTLTIQRTQQEDSAVYLCASSRGQGGEKPQHFGDGTRLSIL.

Many counts were recorded for this clonotype. The chain couples TRBV7-2 to TRBJ1-2; unclear D gene. From germline, CDR1 is SGHTA and CDR2 FQGNSA. V lost 6 bases to trimming and J lost 0 bases, with 14 bases between them. The CDR3 loop spans 15 amino acids. As DNA, the CDR3 is TGTGCCAGCAGGTTTACACCACTCACTAACTATGGCTACACCTTC. Translating it yields CASRFTPLTNYGYTF.

This chain links TRBV2 with TRBJ2-5, with 9 positions matching TRBD2. V trimming: 4 bases; J trimming: 2 bases; junction bases outside the gene matches: 8. This CDR3 is built from 16 residues. CDR1 SNHLY and CDR2 FYNNEI come from the germline V gene. In nucleotides, the CDR3 is TGTGCCAGCAGTGGGGGGACTAGCAGTAAGCAAGAGACCCAGTACTTC. Its protein product is CASSGGTSSKQETQYF. The variable domain in full, completed from reference TRBV2 and TRBJ2-5, reads EPEVTQTPSHQVTQMGQEVILRCVPISNHLYFYWYRQILGQKVEFLVSFYNNEISEKSEIFDDQFSVERPDGSNFTLKIRSTKLEDSAMYFCASSGGTSSKQETQYFGPGTRLLVL.

Ten or more counts support this clonotype. The rearrangement links TRBV10-3 to TRBJ1-5; TRBD1 agrees at 7 bases. The CDR3 consists of 13 residues. V was pared by 10 bases and J by 6 bases, with 9 bases of the junction left unmatched. Germline values: CDR1 ENHRY, CDR2 SYGVKD. CDR3 coding DNA: TGTGCCACCAGACAGGGAACGGGTCAGCCCCAGCATTTT. It encodes CATRQGTGQPQHF.

A few counts support this clonotype. The gene calls are TRBV19 and TRBJ2-2; TRBD2 is a possible D gene (6 bases). Germline CDR1 LNHDA, CDR2 SQIVND (reference sequence). The CDR3 totals 16 residues. The V end lost 0 bases, the J end lost 5 bases, and 13 bases lay between the germline ends. The CDR3 DNA is TGTGCCAGTAGTATAGAGTGGGGGAGCGGGACCGGGGAGCTGTTTTTT. Its translation: CASSIEWGSGTGELFF.

Many counts were recorded for this clonotype. The V call is TRBV7-2, the J call TRBJ1-3, with D possibly TRBD1 on 5 matching bases. This CDR3 contains 16 residues. The germline CDR1 and CDR2 sequences are SGHTA and FQGNSA. The V end was cut by 5 bases, the J end by 0 bases, with 14 bases between. The CDR3 nucleotides read TGTGCCAGCAGCAGGGGACGGGAACGCTCTGGAAACACCATATATTTT. The encoded protein is CASSRGRERSGNTIYF.

CDR3 residues: CASSPTGRGINYEQYF. CDR3 sequence (DNA): TGTGCCAGCAGCCCCACGGGAAGAGGCATTAACTACGAGCAGTACTTC. This sequence joins TRBV7-9 and TRBJ2-7; D possibly corresponds to TRBD2 (5 bases). This CDR3 comprises 16 residues. Germline CDR1 SEHNR, CDR2 FQNEAQ (reference sequence). V was clipped by 5 bases and J by 3 bases, with 20 bases between them.

The chain uses TRBV19 and TRBJ1-2; D remains ambiguous. Germline-derived CDR1 and CDR2 are LNHDA and SQIVND (reference sequence). Trimming left V 3 bases short and J 7 bases short, with 12 bases between. This CDR3 is built from 13 residues. The CDR3 reads CASSMAGITGYTF. In DNA form, the CDR3 reads TGTGCCAGTAGTATGGCCGGCATTACTGGCTACACCTTC.

The chain combines TRBV7-2 with TRBJ1-2, with D uncertain. Germline CDR1 is SGHTA and CDR2 is FQGNSA. The CDR3 has 13 residues. The V and J ends lost 5 bases and 6 bases respectively, with 13 bases between them. This CDR3 is CASSAQPYHGYTF. The CDR3 DNA reads TGTGCCAGCAGCGCCCAGCCCTATCATGGCTACACCTTC.